This section outlines one T cell receptor (beta chain) sequence together with its context. What it binds is unknown. The ends were cut back, 6 bases at V and 0 bases at J, with 14 bases in the middle. The CDR3 extends over 14 amino acids. Looked up from germline, CDR1 is DFQATT and CDR2 is SNEGSKA (reference sequence). Random hexamers served to reverse transcribe roughly 0.45 to 1 ug RNA. TCRdb re-derived calls from the immunoSEQ multiplex PCR reads in MiXCR, one entry per CDR3 protein. The sample holds around 180,000 distinct CDR3 sequences, 90% to 96% seen once. The data belong to a study of CD8 T cells in Susac syndrome. Study-level findings and limits: Regarding the TCR sequencing and HLA analysis, the study admitted that a relatively small number of individuals were involved.

Source material: CD4+ T cells from PBMCs. This TCR was sampled from a human donor with multiple sclerosis. This chain uses TRBV20-1 with TRBJ1-2, with a tentative D call TRBD1 (5 bases). The CDR3 loop reads CSAQGEVANYGYTF. The CDR3 DNA follows: TGCAGTGCCCAAGGGGAGGTAGCTAACTATGGCTACACCTTC.